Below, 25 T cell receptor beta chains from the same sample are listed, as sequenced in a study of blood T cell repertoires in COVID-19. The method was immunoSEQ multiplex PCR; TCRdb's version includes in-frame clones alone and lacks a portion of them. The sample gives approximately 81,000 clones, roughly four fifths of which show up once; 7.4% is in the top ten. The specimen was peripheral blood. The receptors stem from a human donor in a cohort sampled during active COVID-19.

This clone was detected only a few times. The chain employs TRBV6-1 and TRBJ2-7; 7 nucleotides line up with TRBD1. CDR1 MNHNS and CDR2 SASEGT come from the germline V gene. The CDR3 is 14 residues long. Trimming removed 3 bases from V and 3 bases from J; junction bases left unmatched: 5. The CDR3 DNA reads TGTGCCAGCAGTGATTGGACAGGACTCTACGAGCAGTACTTC. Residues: CASSDWTGLYEQYF.

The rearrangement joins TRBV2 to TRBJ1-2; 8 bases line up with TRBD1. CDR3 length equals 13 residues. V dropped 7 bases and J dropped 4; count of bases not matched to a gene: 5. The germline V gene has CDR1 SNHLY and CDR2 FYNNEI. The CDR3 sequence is CASIRDRTYGYTF. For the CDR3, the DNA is TGTGCCAGCATCAGGGACAGGACCTATGGCTACACCTTC.

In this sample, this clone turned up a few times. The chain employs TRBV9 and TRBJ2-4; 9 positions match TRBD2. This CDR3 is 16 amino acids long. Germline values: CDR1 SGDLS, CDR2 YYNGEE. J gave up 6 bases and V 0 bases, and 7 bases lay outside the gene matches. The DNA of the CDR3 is TGTGCCAGCAGCGTAGAAGTTAGCGGGGGACCAAACATTCAGTACTTC. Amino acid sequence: CASSVEVSGGPNIQYF.

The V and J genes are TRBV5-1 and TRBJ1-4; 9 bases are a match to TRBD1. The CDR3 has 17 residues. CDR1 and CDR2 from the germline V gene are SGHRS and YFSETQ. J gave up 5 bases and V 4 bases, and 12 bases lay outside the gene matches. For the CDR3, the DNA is TGCGCCAGCAGCATCCGGGACAGGGCCTCGGGGAATGAAAAACTGTTTTTT. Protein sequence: CASSIRDRASGNEKLFF.

CDR3 sequence: CSVGAVNSYEQYF. The CDR3 coding sequence is TGCAGCGTTGGGGCTGTGAACTCCTACGAGCAGTACTTC. The chain recombines TRBV29-1 with TRBJ2-7; D is uncertain. Trimming pared 4 bases from V and 0 bases from J, leaving 10 bases between. CDR1 and CDR2 from the germline V gene are SQVTM and ANQGSEA. This CDR3 region has 13 residues.

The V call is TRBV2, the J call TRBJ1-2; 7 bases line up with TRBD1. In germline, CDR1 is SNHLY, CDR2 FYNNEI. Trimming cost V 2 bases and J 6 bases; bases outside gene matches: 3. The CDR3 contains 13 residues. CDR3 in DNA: TGTGCCAGCAGTGAAACGGGACAGCATGGCTACACCTTC. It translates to CASSETGQHGYTF.

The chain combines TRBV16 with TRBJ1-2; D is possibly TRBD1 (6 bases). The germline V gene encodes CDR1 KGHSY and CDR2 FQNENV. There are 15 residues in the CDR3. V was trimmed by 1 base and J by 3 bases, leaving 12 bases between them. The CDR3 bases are TGTGCCAGCAGCCAATGGAGACAGGCAGACTATGGCTACACCTTC. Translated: CASSQWRQADYGYTF.

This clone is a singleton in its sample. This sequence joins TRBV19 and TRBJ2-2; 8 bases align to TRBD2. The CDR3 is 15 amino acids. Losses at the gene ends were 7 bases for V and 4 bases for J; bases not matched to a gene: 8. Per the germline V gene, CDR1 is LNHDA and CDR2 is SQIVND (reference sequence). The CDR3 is CASNLRLAGTGELFF. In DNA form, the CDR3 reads TGTGCCAGTAACTTGCGGCTAGCGGGCACCGGGGAGCTGTTTTTT. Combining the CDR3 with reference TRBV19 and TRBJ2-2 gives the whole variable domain DGGITQSPKYLFRKEGQNVTLSCEQNLNHDAMYWYRQDPGQGLRLIYYSQIVNDFQKGDIAEGYSVSREKKESFPLTVTSAQKNPTAFYLCASNLRLAGTGELFFGEGSRLTVL.

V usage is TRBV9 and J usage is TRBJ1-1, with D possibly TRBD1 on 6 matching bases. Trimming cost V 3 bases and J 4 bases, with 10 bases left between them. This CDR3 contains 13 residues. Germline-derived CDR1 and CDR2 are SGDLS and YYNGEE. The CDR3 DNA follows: TGTGCCAGCAGCGCGGGACACGGCACTGAAGCTTTCTTT. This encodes CASSAGHGTEAFF.

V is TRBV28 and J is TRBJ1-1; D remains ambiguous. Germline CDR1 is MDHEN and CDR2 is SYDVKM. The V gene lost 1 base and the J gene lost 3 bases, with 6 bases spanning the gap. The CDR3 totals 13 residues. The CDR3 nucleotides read TGTGCCAGCAGTTTATTGAGGGACACTGAAGCTTTCTTT. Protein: CASSLLRDTEAFF.

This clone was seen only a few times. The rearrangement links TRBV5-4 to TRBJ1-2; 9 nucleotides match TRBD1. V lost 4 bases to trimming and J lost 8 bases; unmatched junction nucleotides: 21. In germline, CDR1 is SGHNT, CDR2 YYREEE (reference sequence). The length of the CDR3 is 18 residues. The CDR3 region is CASSVSSQGAGGYLGYTF. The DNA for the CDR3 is TGTGCCAGCAGCGTTAGTTCACAGGGGGCAGGGGGATATTTAGGCTACACCTTC.

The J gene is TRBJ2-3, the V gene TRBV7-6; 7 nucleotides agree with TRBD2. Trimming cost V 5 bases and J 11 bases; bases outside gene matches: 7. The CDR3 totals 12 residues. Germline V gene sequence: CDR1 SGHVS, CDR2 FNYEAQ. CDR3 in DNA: TGTGCCAGCAGCCCCGGGGGGAAAATGCAGTATTTT. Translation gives CASSPGGKMQYF.

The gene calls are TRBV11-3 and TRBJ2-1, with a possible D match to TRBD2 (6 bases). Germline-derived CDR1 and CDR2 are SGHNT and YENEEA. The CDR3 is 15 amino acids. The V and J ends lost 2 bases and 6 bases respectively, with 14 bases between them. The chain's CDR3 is CASSLRDSLTNEQFF. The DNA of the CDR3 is TGTGCCAGCAGCTTAAGGGACTCCTTGACCAATGAGCAGTTCTTC.

CDR3 amino acids: CASSPGTVFHQPQHF. Written as DNA, the CDR3 is TGTGCCAGCAGTCCCGGGACAGTCTTTCATCAGCCCCAGCATTTT. This sequence joins TRBV2 and TRBJ1-5, with TRBD1 matching over 7 bases. The V gene's germline CDR1 is SNHLY and CDR2 FYNNEI. The length of the CDR3 is 15 residues. V lost 5 bases and J lost 5; bases outside the gene matches: 9.

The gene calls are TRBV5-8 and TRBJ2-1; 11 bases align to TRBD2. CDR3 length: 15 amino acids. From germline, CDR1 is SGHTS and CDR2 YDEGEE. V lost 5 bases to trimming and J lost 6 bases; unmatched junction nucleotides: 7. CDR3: CASRLAGGLRNEQFF. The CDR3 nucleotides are TGTGCCAGCAGATTAGCGGGGGGGCTTCGCAATGAGCAGTTCTTC. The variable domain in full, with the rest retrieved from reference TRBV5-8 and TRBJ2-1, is EAGVTQSPTHLIKTRGQQATLRCSPISGHTSVYWYQQALGLGLQFLLWYDEGEERNRGNFPPRFSGRQFPNYSSELNVNALELEDSALYLCASRLAGGLRNEQFFGPGTRLTVL.

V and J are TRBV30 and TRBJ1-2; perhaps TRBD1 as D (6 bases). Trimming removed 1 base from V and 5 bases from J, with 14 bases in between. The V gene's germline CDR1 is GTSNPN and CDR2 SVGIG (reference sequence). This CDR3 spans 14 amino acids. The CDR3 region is CAWSGQVGGYGYTF. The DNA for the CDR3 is TGTGCCTGGAGTGGACAGGTCGGGGGGTATGGCTACACCTTC.

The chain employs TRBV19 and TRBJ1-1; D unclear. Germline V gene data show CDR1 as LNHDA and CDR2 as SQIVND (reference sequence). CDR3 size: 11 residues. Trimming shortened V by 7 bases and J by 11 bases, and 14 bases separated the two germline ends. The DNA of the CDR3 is TGTGCCAGTAATGTCCTGGGCACGGCTTTCTTT. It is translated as CASNVLGTAFF. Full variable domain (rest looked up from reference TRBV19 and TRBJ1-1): DGGITQSPKYLFRKEGQNVTLSCEQNLNHDAMYWYRQDPGQGLRLIYYSQIVNDFQKGDIAEGYSVSREKKESFPLTVTSAQKNPTAFYLCASNVLGTAFFGQGTRLTVV.

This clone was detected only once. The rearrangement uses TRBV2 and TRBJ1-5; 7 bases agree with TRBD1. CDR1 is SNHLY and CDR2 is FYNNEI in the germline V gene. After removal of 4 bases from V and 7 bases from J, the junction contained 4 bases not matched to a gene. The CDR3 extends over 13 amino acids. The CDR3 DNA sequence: TGTGCCAGCAGTGGAGGGGGCTTACAGCCCCAGCATTTT. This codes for CASSGGGLQPQHF. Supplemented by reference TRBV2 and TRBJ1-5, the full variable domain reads EPEVTQTPSHQVTQMGQEVILRCVPISNHLYFYWYRQILGQKVEFLVSFYNNEISEKSEIFDDQFSVERPDGSNFTLKIRSTKLEDSAMYFCASSGGGLQPQHFGDGTRLSIL.

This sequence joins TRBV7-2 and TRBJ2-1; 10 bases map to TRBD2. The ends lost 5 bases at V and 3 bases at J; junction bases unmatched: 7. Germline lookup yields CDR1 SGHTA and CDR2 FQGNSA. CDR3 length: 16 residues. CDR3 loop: CASSVLSGGLYNEQFF. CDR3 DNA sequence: TGTGCCAGCAGCGTACTTAGCGGGGGGCTCTACAATGAGCAGTTCTTC.

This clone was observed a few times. CDR3 amino acids: CASSYARRNTEAFF. The CDR3 DNA reads as TGTGCCAGCAGTTACGCGAGGCGGAACACTGAAGCTTTCTTT. The rearrangement uses TRBV6-2 or TRBV6-3 and TRBJ1-1, with D unresolved. Per the germline V gene, CDR1 is MNHEY and CDR2 is SVGEGT. V shed 2 bases and J shed 1 base, with 8 bases lying between them. The CDR3 contains 14 residues.

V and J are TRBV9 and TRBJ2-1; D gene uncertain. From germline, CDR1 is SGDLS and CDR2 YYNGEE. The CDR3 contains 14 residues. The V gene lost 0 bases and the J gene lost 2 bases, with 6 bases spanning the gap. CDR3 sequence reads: CASSVDPTYNEQFF. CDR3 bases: TGTGCCAGCAGCGTAGATCCTACCTACAATGAGCAGTTCTTC.

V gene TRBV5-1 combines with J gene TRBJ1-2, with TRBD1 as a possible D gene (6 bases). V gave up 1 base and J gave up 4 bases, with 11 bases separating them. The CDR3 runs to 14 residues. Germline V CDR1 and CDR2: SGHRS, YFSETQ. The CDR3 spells CASSLTTGFYGYTF. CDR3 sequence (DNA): TGCGCCAGCAGCTTGACCACAGGGTTCTATGGCTACACCTTC. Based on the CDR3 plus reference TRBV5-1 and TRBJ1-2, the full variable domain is KAGVTQTPRYLIKTRGQQVTLSCSPISGHRSVSWYQQTPGQGLQFLFEYFSETQRNKGNFPGRFSGRQFSNSRSEMNVSTLELGDSALYLCASSLTTGFYGYTFGSGTRLTVV.

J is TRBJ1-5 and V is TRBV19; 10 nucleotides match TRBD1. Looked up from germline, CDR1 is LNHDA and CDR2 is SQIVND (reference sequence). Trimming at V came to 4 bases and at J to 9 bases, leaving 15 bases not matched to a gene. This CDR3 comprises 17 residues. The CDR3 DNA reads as TGTGCCAGTAGTACACCCGGGACAGGGGTTGGTCAGCGGCCCCAGCATTTT. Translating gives CASSTPGTGVGQRPQHF. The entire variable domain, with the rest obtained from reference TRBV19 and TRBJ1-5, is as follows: DGGITQSPKYLFRKEGQNVTLSCEQNLNHDAMYWYRQDPGQGLRLIYYSQIVNDFQKGDIAEGYSVSREKKESFPLTVTSAQKNPTAFYLCASSTPGTGVGQRPQHFGDGTRLSIL.

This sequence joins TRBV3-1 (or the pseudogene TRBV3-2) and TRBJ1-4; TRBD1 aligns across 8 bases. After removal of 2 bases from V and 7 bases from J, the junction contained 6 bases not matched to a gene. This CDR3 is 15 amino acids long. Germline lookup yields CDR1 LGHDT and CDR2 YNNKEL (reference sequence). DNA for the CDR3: TGTGCCAGCAGCCAACCCGACAGGGGAGGTGAAAAACTGTTTTTT. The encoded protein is CASSQPDRGGEKLFF.

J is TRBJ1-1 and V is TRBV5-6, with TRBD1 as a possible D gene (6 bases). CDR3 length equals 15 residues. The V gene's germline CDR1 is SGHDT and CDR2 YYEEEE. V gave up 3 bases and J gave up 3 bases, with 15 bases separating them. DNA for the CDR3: TGTGCCAGCAGCTCCCCGGTGGGGGCACACACTGAAGCTTTCTTT. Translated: CASSSPVGAHTEAFF.